This is a list of T cell receptor beta chains from one sample in a study of blood T cell repertoires in COVID-19. The table came from immunoSEQ multiplex PCR; TCRdb's copy has only in-frame clones and leaves some out. The top ten hold approximately 1.2% of the sample, which has around 380,000 clones, over 75% seen once. Sequenced: PBMCs or T cells enriched from blood (not recorded which). The receptors derive from a man aged 30-40 years who had recovered from COVID-19. CDR3s include the opening cysteine and the closing phenylalanine or tryptophan. The D gene is left open where the match is weak. Clone size is shown for a subset of rows, as once, few, many or a class of expanded clone.

size | D | J | V | DNA | CDR3
NA | TRBD1 | TRBJ2-3 | TRBV9 | TGTGCCAGCAGCCTCTTTTGGGGGACAGACACAGATACGCAGTATTTT | CASSLFWGTDTDTQYF
NA | NA | TRBJ2-2 | TRBV5-1 | TGCGCCAGCAGCTCCCTGGGGCAGGCTAACACCGGGGAGCTGTTTTTT | CASSSLGQANTGELFF
NA | NA | TRBJ2-7 | TRBV15 | TGTGCCACCAGCAGAGACAGGTCCTACGAGCAGTACTTC | CATSRDRSYEQYF
many | NA | TRBJ1-1 | TRBV18 | TGTGCCAGCTCAACCATGGCGAACACTGAAGCTTTCTTT | CASSTMANTEAFF
NA | TRBD2 | TRBJ2-1 | TRBV6-5 | TGTGCCAGTAAACCGGGACTAGCGGTTTACAATGAGCAGTTCTTC | CASKPGLAVYNEQFF
NA | NA | TRBJ2-1 | TRBV7-3 | TGTGCCAGCAGCTTAAACGGGTGGGAGCAGTTCTTC | CASSLNGWEQFF
NA | NA | TRBJ2-3 | TRBV27 | TGTGCCAGCAGTTTTCCCCCTCGGCCAGGTCCCACAGATACGCAGTATTTT | CASSFPPRPGPTDTQYF
NA | TRBD1 | TRBJ2-6 | TRBV6-5 | TGTGCCAGCAGGTCAGGGGGTTCTGGGGCCAACGTCCTGACTTTC | CASRSGGSGANVLTF
NA | TRBD2 | TRBJ2-3 | TRBV6-2/TRBV6-3 | TGTGCCAGCAGTGCGCTAGCGGGGTATGGGGATACGCAGTATTTT | CASSALAGYGDTQYF
NA | NA | TRBJ1-2 | TRBV18 | TGTGCCAGCTCACCAGATGCAGCTAACTATGGCTACACCTTC | CASSPDAANYGYTF
NA | NA | TRBJ1-3 | TRBV7-6 | TGTGCCAGCAGCTTAGGATCCGTCAGCTCTGGAAACACCATATATTTT | CASSLGSVSSGNTIYF
once | TRBD2 | TRBJ2-3 | TRBV5-6 | TGTGCCAGCAGCTTACTAGCGGGGGGCCGCACAGATACGCAGTATTTT | CASSLLAGGRTDTQYF
NA | NA | TRBJ1-5 | TRBV9 | TGTGCCAGCAGCGTAGGACAGAGTAGCAATCAGCCCCAGCATTTT | CASSVGQSSNQPQHF
NA | NA | TRBJ1-1 | TRBV11-2 | TGTGCCAGCAGATCTATTAAGGGGATGAACACTGAAGCTTTCTTT | CASRSIKGMNTEAFF
NA | NA | TRBJ1-4 | TRBV4-1 | TGCGCCAGCAGCCTCATGAGGGGGAATGAAAAACTGTTTTTT | CASSLMRGNEKLFF
NA | TRBD1 | TRBJ2-1 | TRBV6-5 | TGTGCCAGCAGTTTAACTTCCGGGACAGTAAATGAGCAGTTCTTC | CASSLTSGTVNEQFF
NA | TRBD1 | TRBJ1-2 | TRBV30 | TGTGCCTGGAATCCGGGACAGGGGGCGACCTTC | CAWNPGQGATF
NA | NA | TRBJ1-5 | TRBV27 | TGTGCCAGCAGTTTAATCGGGGGCAATCAGCCCCAGCATTTT | CASSLIGGNQPQHF
NA | TRBD1 | TRBJ2-7 | TRBV10-2 | TGCGCCAGCAGCTGGACAGGACACTACGAGCAGTACTTC | CASSWTGHYEQYF
NA | NA | TRBJ1-4 | TRBV27 | TGTGCCAGCAGGACCGACACCGGAGGTAAAGAAAAACTGTTTTTT | CASRTDTGGKEKLFF
NA | NA | TRBJ1-1 | TRBV6-5 | TGTGCCAGCAGTTATATCGGACCCGGGGGTGAAGCTTTCTTT | CASSYIGPGGEAFF
NA | TRBD1 | TRBJ1-4 | TRBV30 | TGTGCCTGGGGAAGGGGACAGGCGGATGAAAAACTGTTTTTT | CAWGRGQADEKLFF
NA | TRBD1 | TRBJ1-2 | TRBV20-1 | TGCAGTGCTAGTGGGACAGGCAGCTATGGCTACACCTTC | CSASGTGSYGYTF
few | TRBD1 | TRBJ2-7 | TRBV5-1 | TGCGCCAGCAGCCGCGAGGGACAGGGCTACGAGCAGTACTTC | CASSREGQGYEQYF
NA | NA | TRBJ1-1 | TRBV3-1/TRBV3-2 | TGTGCCAGCAGCCAGATAGACACGGGGACTGAAGCTTTCTTT | CASSQIDTGTEAFF
NA | NA | TRBJ1-2 | TRBV5-1 | TGCGCCAGCAGGGAAACGACAGACTATGGCTACACCTTC | CASRETTDYGYTF
NA | NA | TRBJ1-2 | TRBV5-6 | TGTGCCAGCAGCTTGGTTCGGGATGTGAGCTACACCTTC | CASSLVRDVSYTF
once | NA | TRBJ1-1 | TRBV7-6 | TGTGCCAGCAGCCCAGGACAAAGCCCCGCTGAAGCTTTCTTT | CASSPGQSPAEAFF
NA | NA | TRBJ1-4 | TRBV10-3 | TGTGCCATCAGTGATATCGCAGGGCGGTGGGGCAATGAAAAACTGTTTTTT | CAISDIAGRWGNEKLFF
NA | TRBD1 | TRBJ2-7 | TRBV15 | TGTGCCACCAGCAGAGAGACAGGGGGGTTGAACGAGCAGTACTTC | CATSRETGGLNEQYF